A selection of T cell receptor beta chains follows, all from one sample in a study of T cell responses to AZD1222 COVID-19 vaccine. Using immunoSEQ multiplex PCR, the repertoire was profiled, and TCRdb retains in-frame clones only, with some absent. The table includes over 100,000 clones, approximately 86% detected once. The sample consisted of peripheral blood, taken 28 days after the second AZD1222 dose. The receptors derive from an adult who received the AZD1222 COVID-19 vaccine. The CDR3 runs from the conserved cysteine through the conserved F or W. The order of the fields is D gene, clone size, J gene, V gene, CDR3 length, CDR3 protein, CDR3 DNA. The D gene is left open where the match is weak. Clone size is not always given. Where it is, it says once, few, many or a class for expanded clones.

TRBD2	NA	TRBJ2-3	TRBV5-1	16	CASSLIVGGTRDTQYF	TGCGCCAGCAGCTTGATAGTGGGGGGGACTCGGGATACGCAGTATTTT
TRBD1	NA	TRBJ2-1	TRBV19	16	CASSTGQASSYNEQFF	TGTGCCAGTAGTACCGGACAGGCCAGCTCCTACAATGAGCAGTTCTTC
NA	NA	TRBJ1-2	TRBV6-1	13	CASSEGGLYGYTF	TGTGCCAGCAGTGAGGGGGGGCTGTATGGCTACACCTTC
NA	NA	TRBJ1-1	TRBV7-2	13	CASSSRPQSEAFF	TGTGCCAGCAGCTCCCGGCCCCAATCTGAAGCTTTCTTT
TRBD2	NA	TRBJ2-7	TRBV7-2	14	CASSPRGELYEQYF	TGTGCCAGCAGCCCGCGGGGGGAACTCTACGAGCAGTACTTC
NA	once	TRBJ1-5	TRBV19	15	CASRKTATGNQPQHF	TGTGCCAGTAGGAAAACAGCTACGGGCAATCAGCCCCAGCATTTT
NA	NA	TRBJ1-6	TRBV18	14	CASSPRTGDSPLHF	TGTGCCAGCTCACCTCGGACGGGTGATTCACCCCTCCACTTT
NA	NA	TRBJ1-2	TRBV28	11	CASSPNYGYTF	TGTGCCAGCAGTCCTAACTATGGCTACACCTTC
TRBD2	once	TRBJ2-7	TRBV28	13	CASGGTSEREQYF	TGTGCCAGCGGGGGGACTAGCGAACGCGAGCAGTACTTC
TRBD1	NA	TRBJ2-5	TRBV24-1	15	CATSDAGQGGMAQYF	TGTGCCACCAGTGACGCCGGACAGGGGGGGATGGCCCAGTACTTC
NA	NA	TRBJ2-1	TRBV27	15	CASSRPGGRDNEQFF	TGTGCCAGCAGCCGACCGGGCGGCCGGGACAATGAGCAGTTCTTC
TRBD1	few	TRBJ1-4	TRBV7-6	13	CASSPWDRGMLFF	TGTGCCAGCAGCCCATGGGACAGGGGAATGCTGTTTTTT
NA	few	TRBJ2-2	TRBV6-5	16	CASSYSGRGSTGELFF	TGTGCCAGCAGTTACTCGGGCAGGGGAAGCACCGGGGAGCTGTTTTTT
NA	few	TRBJ2-3	TRBV29-1	11	CSVEWADTQYF	TGCAGCGTTGAGTGGGCGGATACGCAGTATTTT
NA	NA	TRBJ1-5	TRBV6-4	14	CASSEGSSNQPQHF	TGTGCCAGCAGTGAAGGGTCTAGCAATCAGCCCCAGCATTTT
NA	NA	TRBJ1-5	TRBV18	14	CASSPQVRDQPQHF	TGTGCCAGCTCACCACAGGTCAGGGACCAGCCCCAGCATTTT
NA	NA	TRBJ1-1	TRBV19	13	CASSSPPVTEAFF	TGTGCCAGTAGTAGTCCTCCGGTGACTGAAGCTTTCTTT
NA	NA	TRBJ1-5	TRBV10-3	15	CAISELADSNQPQHF	TGTGCCATCAGTGAGTTGGCGGATAGCAATCAGCCCCAGCATTTT
NA	NA	TRBJ1-1	TRBV5-1	14	CASRMGGPNTEAFF	TGCGCCAGCAGAATGGGAGGACCCAACACTGAAGCTTTCTTT
TRBD2	NA	TRBJ2-3	TRBV5-1	16	CASSLGLAGVPDTQYF	TGCGCCAGCAGCTTGGGACTAGCGGGGGTCCCAGATACGCAGTATTTT
NA	NA	TRBJ1-1	TRBV19	15	CASSISGQLNTEAFF	TGTGCCAGTAGTATAAGCGGGCAGCTGAACACTGAAGCTTTCTTT
NA	NA	TRBJ2-7	TRBV4-2	15	CASSARDGAGYEQYF	TGTGCCAGCAGCGCCCGGGACGGGGCGGGATACGAGCAGTACTTC
NA	once	TRBJ2-7	TRBV6-2/TRBV6-3	14	CASSYRAGTYEQYF	TGTGCCAGCAGTTACCGGGCAGGTACCTACGAGCAGTACTTC
NA	NA	TRBJ2-2	TRBV2	14	CASRPGQNTGELFF	TGTGCCAGCAGGCCGGGACAGAACACCGGGGAGCTGTTTTTT
NA	once	TRBJ2-7	TRBV29-1	14	CSVGRGGNFYEQYF	TGCAGCGTTGGACGTGGGGGAAACTTTTACGAGCAGTACTTC
NA	NA	TRBJ1-4	TRBV7-8	14	CASSLSETQEKLFF	TGTGCCAGCAGCTTAAGTGAAACTCAGGAAAAACTGTTTTTT
NA	NA	TRBJ2-2	TRBV7-6	15	CASSRTERNTGELFF	TGTGCCAGCAGCCGGACAGAACGAAACACCGGGGAGCTGTTTTTT
TRBD1	NA	TRBJ1-2	TRBV18	14	CASSPGDRIYGYTF	TGTGCCAGCTCACCAGGGGACAGAATCTATGGCTACACCTTC
TRBD2	NA	TRBJ2-3	TRBV5-4	15	CASFLRGVGADTQYF	TGTGCCAGCTTTCTCCGGGGGGTCGGGGCAGATACGCAGTATTTT
NA	NA	TRBJ1-2	TRBV11-2	16	CASSLDSQAPLYGYTF	TGTGCCAGCAGCTTAGATTCCCAGGCTCCTCTTTATGGCTACACCTTC
NA	NA	TRBJ2-6	TRBV5-1	15	CASSLSGTGANVLTF	TGCGCCAGCAGCTTATCAGGGACTGGGGCCAACGTCCTGACTTTC
NA	NA	TRBJ1-3	TRBV6-5	14	CASSYRQGRNTIYF	TGTGCCAGCAGTTACCGGCAGGGGAGAAACACCATATATTTT
NA	NA	TRBJ1-4	TRBV19	14	CASSVSQGMEKLFF	TGTGCCAGTAGTGTCAGCCAGGGGATGGAAAAACTGTTTTTT
TRBD1	NA	TRBJ1-2	TRBV5-5	14	CASSLGQGIYGYTF	TGTGCCAGCAGCCTCGGACAGGGGATCTATGGCTACACCTTC
NA	NA	TRBJ1-6	TRBV5-8	18	CASSLARTPSSYNSPLHF	TGTGCCAGCAGCTTGGCTCGGACACCGAGCTCCTATAATTCACCCCTCCACTTT
NA	NA	TRBJ1-1	TRBV7-2	13	CASSLVTGTEAFF	TGTGCCAGCAGCTTAGTTACGGGCACTGAAGCTTTCTTT
NA	NA	TRBJ1-1	TRBV2	13	CATRTYGRTEAFF	TGTGCCACCAGGACCTATGGCCGGACTGAAGCTTTCTTT
NA	NA	TRBJ1-6	TRBV7-6	13	CASKSGGNSPLHF	TGTGCCAGCAAATCGGGGGGAAATTCACCCCTCCACTTT
TRBD1	once	TRBJ1-6	TRBV6-5	14	CASSPDRLNSPLHF	TGTGCCAGCAGCCCGGACAGGCTTAATTCACCCCTCCACTTT
TRBD1	NA	TRBJ1-3	TRBV6-7	14	CASSLRGPGNTIYF	TGTGCCAGCAGCCTCAGGGGGCCTGGAAACACCATATATTTT
NA	NA	TRBJ1-4	TRBV9	16	CASSSHPGVPNEKLFF	TGTGCCAGCAGCTCCCATCCCGGGGTCCCTAATGAAAAACTGTTTTTT
TRBD1	NA	TRBJ2-7	TRBV28	13	CASSLGQGDEQYF	TGTGCCAGCAGCCTGGGACAGGGGGACGAGCAGTACTTC
NA	NA	TRBJ2-2	TRBV7-3	16	CASSLKGGEYGGELFF	TGTGCCAGCAGCTTAAAAGGCGGGGAATATGGCGGGGAGCTGTTTTTT
TRBD1	NA	TRBJ1-4	TRBV7-9	16	CASSSQGGQGDEKLFF	TGTGCCAGCAGCTCCCAGGGGGGACAGGGGGATGAAAAACTGTTTTTT
TRBD2	few	TRBJ2-7	TRBV7-6	16	CASSPGLAGDTYEQYF	TGTGCCAGCAGCCCGGGACTAGCGGGCGATACCTACGAGCAGTACTTC
NA	once	TRBJ1-6	TRBV7-9	18	CASSLWQGKGSYNSPLHF	TGTGCCAGCAGCTTATGGCAGGGAAAGGGCTCCTATAATTCACCCCTCCACTTT
NA	NA	TRBJ1-1	TRBV7-3	14	CASSPQGWGTEAFF	TGTGCCAGCAGCCCTCAGGGCTGGGGCACTGAAGCTTTCTTT
TRBD1	NA	TRBJ1-1	TRBV14	14	CASSRDRLNTEAFF	TGTGCCAGCAGCCGGGACAGACTGAACACTGAAGCTTTCTTT
NA	NA	TRBJ1-5	TRBV14	13	CASSQAPWLSQHF	TGTGCCAGCAGCCAAGCCCCATGGTTGTCCCAGCATTTT
NA	NA	TRBJ1-1	TRBV7-3	14	CASSSRTANTEAFF	TGTGCCAGCAGCTCCCGGACGGCCAACACTGAAGCTTTCTTT
TRBD2	NA	TRBJ2-1	TRBV11-2	15	CASSPVAGGYNEQFF	TGTGCCAGCAGCCCTGTCGCGGGGGGCTACAATGAGCAGTTCTTC
NA	NA	TRBJ1-5	TRBV7-2	15	CASSLVGGSNQPQHF	TGTGCCAGCAGCTTAGTAGGAGGGAGCAATCAGCCCCAGCATTTT
NA	NA	TRBJ1-6	TRBV4-3	17	CASSPFARGGRNSPLHF	TGCGCCAGCAGCCCCTTCGCCAGGGGAGGTAGGAATTCACCCCTCCACTTT
NA	once	TRBJ2-3	TRBV11-2	12	CASSLLPDTQYF	TGTGCCAGCAGCTTACTTCCAGATACGCAGTATTTT